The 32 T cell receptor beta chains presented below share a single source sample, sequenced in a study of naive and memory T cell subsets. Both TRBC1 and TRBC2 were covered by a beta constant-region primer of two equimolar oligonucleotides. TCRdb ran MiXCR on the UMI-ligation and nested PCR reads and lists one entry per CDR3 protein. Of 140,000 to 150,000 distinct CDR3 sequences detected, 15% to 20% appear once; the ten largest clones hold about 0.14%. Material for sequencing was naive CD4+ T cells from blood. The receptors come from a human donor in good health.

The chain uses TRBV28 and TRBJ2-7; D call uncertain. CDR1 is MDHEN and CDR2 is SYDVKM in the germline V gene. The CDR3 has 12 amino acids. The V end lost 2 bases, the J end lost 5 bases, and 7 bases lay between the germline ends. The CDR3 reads CASSLATHEQYF. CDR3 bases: TGTGCCAGCAGTTTAGCTACCCACGAGCAGTACTTC.

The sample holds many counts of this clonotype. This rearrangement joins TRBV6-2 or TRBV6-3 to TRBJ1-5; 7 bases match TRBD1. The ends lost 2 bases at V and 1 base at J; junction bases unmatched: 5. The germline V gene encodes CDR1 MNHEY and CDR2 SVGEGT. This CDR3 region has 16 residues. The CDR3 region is CASSYRGQLSNQPQHF. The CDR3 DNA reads TGTGCCAGCAGTTACAGGGGACAGCTAAGCAATCAGCCCCAGCATTTT.

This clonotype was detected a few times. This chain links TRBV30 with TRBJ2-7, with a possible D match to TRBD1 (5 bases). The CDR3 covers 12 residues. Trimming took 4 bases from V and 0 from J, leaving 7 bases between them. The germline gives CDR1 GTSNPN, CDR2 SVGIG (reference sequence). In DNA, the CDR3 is TGTGCCTGGAAGGGGAACTCCTACGAGCAGTACTTC. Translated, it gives CAWKGNSYEQYF.

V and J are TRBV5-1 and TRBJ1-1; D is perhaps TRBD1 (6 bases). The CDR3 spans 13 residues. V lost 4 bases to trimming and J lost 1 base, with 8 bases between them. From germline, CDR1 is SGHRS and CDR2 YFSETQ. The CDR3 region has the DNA TGCGCCAGCAGCATACAGGGGAACACTGAAGCTTTCTTT. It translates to CASSIQGNTEAFF.

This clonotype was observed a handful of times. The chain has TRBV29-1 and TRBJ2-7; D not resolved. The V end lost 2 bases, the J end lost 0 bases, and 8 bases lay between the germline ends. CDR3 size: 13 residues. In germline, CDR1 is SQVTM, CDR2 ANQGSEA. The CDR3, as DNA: TGCAGCGTTGAATCCCCAGTCTCCTACGAGCAGTACTTC. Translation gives CSVESPVSYEQYF.

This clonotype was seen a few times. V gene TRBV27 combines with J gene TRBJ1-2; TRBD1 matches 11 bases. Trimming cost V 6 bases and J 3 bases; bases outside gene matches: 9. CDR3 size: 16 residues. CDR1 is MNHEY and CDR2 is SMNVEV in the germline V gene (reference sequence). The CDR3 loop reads CASRAIGTGGHYGYTF. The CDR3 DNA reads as TGTGCCAGCAGGGCGATAGGGACAGGGGGGCACTATGGCTACACCTTC.

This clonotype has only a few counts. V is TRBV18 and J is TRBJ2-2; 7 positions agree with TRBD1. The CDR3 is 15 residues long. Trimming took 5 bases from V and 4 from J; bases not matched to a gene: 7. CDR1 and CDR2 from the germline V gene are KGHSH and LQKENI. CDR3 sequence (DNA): TGTGCCAGCTCAAAAGGGACAGCTCTCACCGGGGAGCTGTTTTTT. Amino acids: CASSKGTALTGELFF.

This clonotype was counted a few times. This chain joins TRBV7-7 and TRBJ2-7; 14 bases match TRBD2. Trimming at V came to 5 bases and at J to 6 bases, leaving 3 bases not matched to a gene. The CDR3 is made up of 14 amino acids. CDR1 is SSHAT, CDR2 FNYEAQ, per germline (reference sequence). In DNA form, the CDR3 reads TGTGCCAGCAGCCCGGGGACTAGCGGGAGCGAGCAGTACTTC. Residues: CASSPGTSGSEQYF.

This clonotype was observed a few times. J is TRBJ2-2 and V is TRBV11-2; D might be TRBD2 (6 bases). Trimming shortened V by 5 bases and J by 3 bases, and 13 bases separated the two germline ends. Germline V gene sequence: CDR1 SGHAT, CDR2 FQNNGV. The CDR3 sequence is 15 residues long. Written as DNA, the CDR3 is TGTGCCAGCAGCCCGACTAGGCCCTACACCGGGGAGCTGTTTTTT. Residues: CASSPTRPYTGELFF.

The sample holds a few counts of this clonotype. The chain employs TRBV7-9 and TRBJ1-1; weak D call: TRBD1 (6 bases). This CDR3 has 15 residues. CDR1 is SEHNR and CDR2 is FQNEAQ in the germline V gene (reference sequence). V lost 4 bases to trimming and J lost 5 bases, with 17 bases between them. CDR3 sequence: CASSSDGQPFTEAFF. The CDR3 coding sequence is TGTGCCAGCAGCTCGGATGGACAGCCCTTTACTGAAGCTTTCTTT.

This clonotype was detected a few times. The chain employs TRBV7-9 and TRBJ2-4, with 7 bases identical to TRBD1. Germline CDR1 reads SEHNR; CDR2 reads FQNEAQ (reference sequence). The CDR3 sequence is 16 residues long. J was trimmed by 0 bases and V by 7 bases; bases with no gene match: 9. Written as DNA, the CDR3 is TGTGCCAGCACCCAAATCCGACAGGGAGCCAAAAACATTCAGTACTTC. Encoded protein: CASTQIRQGAKNIQYF.

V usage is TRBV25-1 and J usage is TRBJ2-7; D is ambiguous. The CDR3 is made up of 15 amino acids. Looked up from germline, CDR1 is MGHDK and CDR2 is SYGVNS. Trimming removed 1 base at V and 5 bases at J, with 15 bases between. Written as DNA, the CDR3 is TGTGCCAGCAGTGAATCACGGGTCAGTCGGGACGAGCAGTACTTC. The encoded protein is CASSESRVSRDEQYF.

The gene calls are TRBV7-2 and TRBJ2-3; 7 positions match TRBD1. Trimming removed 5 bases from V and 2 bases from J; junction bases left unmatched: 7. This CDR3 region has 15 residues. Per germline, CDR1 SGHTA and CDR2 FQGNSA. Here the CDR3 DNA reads TGTGCCAGCAGCCCTGACAGGGCCCTCACAGATACGCAGTATTTT. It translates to CASSPDRALTDTQYF. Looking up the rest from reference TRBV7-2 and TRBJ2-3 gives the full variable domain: GAGVSQSPSNKVTEKGKDVELRCDPISGHTALYWYRQSLGQGLEFLIYFQGNSAPDKSGLPSDRFSAERTGGSVSTLTIQRTQQEDSAVYLCASSPDRALTDTQYFGPGTRLTVL.

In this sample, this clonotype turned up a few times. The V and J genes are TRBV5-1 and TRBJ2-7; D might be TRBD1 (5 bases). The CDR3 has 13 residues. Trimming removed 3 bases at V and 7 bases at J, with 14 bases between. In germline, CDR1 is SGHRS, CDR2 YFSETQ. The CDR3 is CASSSARPGEQYF. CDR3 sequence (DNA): TGCGCCAGCAGCTCTGCACGACCAGGGGAGCAGTACTTC.

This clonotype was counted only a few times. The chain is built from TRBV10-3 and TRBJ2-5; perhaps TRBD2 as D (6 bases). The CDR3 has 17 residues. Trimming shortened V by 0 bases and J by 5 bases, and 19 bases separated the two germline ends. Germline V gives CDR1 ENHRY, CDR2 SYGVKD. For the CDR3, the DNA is TGTGCCATCAGTGAGTCGACTCCCGGCAGGGAGGTTGAGACCCAGTACTTC. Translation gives CAISESTPGREVETQYF.

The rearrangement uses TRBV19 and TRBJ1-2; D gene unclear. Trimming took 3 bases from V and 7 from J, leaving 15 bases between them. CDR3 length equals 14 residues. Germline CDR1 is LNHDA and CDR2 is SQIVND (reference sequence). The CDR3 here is CASSIRTGVGGYTF. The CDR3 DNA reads TGTGCCAGTAGTATTAGGACCGGCGTTGGTGGCTACACCTTC.

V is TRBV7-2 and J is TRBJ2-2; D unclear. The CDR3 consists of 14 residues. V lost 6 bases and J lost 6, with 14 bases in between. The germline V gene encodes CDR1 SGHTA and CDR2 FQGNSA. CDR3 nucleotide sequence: TGTGCCAGCAGACGTAACGTGTTGTCCGGGGAGCTGTTTTTT. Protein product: CASRRNVLSGELFF.

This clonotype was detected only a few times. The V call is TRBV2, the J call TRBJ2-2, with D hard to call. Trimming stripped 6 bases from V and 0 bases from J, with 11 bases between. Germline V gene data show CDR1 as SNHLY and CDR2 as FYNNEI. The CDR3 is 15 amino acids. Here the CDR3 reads CASSYPLANTGELFF. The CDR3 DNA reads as TGTGCCAGCAGCTACCCCCTTGCGAACACCGGGGAGCTGTTTTTT. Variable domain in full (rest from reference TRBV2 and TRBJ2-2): EPEVTQTPSHQVTQMGQEVILRCVPISNHLYFYWYRQILGQKVEFLVSFYNNEISEKSEIFDDQFSVERPDGSNFTLKIRSTKLEDSAMYFCASSYPLANTGELFFGEGSRLTVL.

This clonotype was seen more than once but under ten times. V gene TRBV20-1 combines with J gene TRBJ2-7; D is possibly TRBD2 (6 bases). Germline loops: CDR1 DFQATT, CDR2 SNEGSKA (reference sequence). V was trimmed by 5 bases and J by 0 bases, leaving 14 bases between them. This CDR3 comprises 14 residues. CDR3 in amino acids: CSAGTPGSSYEQYF. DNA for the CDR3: TGCAGTGCTGGGACTCCGGGCAGCTCCTACGAGCAGTACTTC.

The CDR3: CASSQGDRGSYGYTF. The CDR3, as DNA: TGCGCCAGCAGCCAAGGGGACAGGGGTAGCTATGGCTACACCTTC. This chain connects TRBV4-1 to TRBJ1-2; 10 positions agree with TRBD1. Losses at the gene ends were 1 base for V and 4 bases for J; bases not matched to a gene: 3. The CDR3 is 15 amino acids. Germline CDR1 MGHRA, CDR2 YSYEKL.

This chain's CDR3 is CASRGVGTDTQYF. Written as DNA, the CDR3 is TGTGCCAGCAGGGGAGTAGGCACAGATACGCAGTATTTT. The rearrangement uses TRBV7-3 and TRBJ2-3, with D possibly matching TRBD2 (5 bases). V gave up 6 bases and J gave up 1 base, with 8 bases separating them. CDR1 and CDR2 from the germline V gene are SGHTA and FQGTGA. CDR3 length equals 13 residues.

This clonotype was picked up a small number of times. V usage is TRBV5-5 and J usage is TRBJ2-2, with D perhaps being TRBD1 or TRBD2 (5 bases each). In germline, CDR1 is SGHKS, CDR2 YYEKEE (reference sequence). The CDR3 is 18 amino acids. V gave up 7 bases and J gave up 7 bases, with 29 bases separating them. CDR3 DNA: TGTGCCAGCGCTATTTGGCAGGGAGCCCCAAAGGGAGTCGGGGAGCTGTTTTTT. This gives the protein CASAIWQGAPKGVGELFF. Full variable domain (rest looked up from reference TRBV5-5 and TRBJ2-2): DAGVTQSPTHLIKTRGQQVTLRCSPISGHKSVSWYQQVLGQGPQFIFQYYEKEERGRGNFPDRFSARQFPNYSSELNVNALLLGDSALYLCASAIWQGAPKGVGELFFGEGSRLTVL.

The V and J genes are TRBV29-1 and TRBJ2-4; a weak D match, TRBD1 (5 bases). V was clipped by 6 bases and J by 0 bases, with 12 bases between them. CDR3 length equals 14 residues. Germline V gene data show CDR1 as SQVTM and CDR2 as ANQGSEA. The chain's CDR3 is CSVRGHLAKNIQYF. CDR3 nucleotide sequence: TGCAGCGTCAGAGGACACCTAGCCAAAAACATTCAGTACTTC.

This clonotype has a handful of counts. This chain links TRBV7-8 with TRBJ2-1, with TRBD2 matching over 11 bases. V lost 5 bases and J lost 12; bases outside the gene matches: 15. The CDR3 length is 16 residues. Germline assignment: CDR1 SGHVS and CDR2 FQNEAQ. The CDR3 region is CASSGGTGTSGSLQFF. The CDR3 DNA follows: TGTGCCAGCAGCGGGGGAACCGGGACTAGCGGAAGTTTGCAGTTCTTC. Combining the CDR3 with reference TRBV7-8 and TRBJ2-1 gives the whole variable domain GAGVSQSPRYKVAKRGQDVALRCDPISGHVSLFWYQQALGQGPEFLTYFQNEAQLDKSGLPSDRFFAERPEGSVSTLKIQRTQQEDSAVYLCASSGGTGTSGSLQFFGPGTRLTVL.

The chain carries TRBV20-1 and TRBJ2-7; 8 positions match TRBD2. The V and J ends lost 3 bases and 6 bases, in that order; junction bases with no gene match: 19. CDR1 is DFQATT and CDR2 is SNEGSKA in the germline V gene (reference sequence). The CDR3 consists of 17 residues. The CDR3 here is CSASSRGGGPLNREQYF. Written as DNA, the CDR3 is TGCAGTGCTAGTTCCCGGGGGGGAGGGCCTTTAAATCGCGAGCAGTACTTC.

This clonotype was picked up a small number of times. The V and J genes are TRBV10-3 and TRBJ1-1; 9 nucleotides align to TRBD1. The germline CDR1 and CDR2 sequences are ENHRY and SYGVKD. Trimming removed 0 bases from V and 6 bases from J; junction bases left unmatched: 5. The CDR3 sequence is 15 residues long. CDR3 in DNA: TGTGCCATCAGTGAGTCTAGGGGACAGGGCGCTGAAGCTTTCTTT. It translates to CAISESRGQGAEAFF.

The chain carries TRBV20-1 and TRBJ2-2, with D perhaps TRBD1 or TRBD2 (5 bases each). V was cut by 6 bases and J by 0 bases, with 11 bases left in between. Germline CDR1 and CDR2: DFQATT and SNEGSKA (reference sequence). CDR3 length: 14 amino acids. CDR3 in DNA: TGCAGTGCGAGGGGCGGACCGAACACCGGGGAGCTGTTTTTT. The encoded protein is CSARGGPNTGELFF.

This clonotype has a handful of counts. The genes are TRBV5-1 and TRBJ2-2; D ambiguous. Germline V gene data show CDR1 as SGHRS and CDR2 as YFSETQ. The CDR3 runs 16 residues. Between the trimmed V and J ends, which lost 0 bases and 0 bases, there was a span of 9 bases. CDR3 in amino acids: CASSLEAGANTGELFF. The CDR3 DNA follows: TGCGCCAGCAGCTTGGAGGCAGGAGCGAACACCGGGGAGCTGTTTTTT.

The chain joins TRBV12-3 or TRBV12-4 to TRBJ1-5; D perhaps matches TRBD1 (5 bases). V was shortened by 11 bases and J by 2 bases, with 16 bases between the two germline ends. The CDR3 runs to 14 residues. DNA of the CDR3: TGTGCCTCCCGACGGGACTCAGGCAATCAGCCCCAGCATTTT. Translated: CASRRDSGNQPQHF.

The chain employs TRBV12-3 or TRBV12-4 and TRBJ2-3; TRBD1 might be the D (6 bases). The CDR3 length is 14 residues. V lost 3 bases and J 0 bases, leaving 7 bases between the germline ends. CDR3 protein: CASSLDRSTDTQYF. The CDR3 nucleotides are TGTGCCAGCAGTTTGGACAGAAGCACAGATACGCAGTATTTT.

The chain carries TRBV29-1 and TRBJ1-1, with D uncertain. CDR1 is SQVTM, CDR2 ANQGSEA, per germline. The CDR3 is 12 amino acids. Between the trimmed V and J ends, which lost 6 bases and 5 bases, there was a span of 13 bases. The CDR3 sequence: CSVRGRSTEAFF. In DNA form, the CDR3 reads TGCAGCGTACGCGGGAGGAGTACTGAAGCTTTCTTT.

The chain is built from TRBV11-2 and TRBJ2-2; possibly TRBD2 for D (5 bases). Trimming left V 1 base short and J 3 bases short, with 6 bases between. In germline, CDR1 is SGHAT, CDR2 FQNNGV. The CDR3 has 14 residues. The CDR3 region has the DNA TGTGCCAGCAGCTTAGCGGGATACACCGGGGAGCTGTTTTTT. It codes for CASSLAGYTGELFF.